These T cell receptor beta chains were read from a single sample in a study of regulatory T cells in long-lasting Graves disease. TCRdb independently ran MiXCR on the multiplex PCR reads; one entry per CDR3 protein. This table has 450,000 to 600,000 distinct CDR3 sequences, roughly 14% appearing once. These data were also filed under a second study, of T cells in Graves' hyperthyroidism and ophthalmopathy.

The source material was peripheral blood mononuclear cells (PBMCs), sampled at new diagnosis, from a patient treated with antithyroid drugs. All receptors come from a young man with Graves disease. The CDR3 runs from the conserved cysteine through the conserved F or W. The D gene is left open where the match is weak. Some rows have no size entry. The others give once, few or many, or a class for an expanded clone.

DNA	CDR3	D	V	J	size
TGCAGTGCTAGAAGGACAGACAAACAGCCCCAGCATTTT	CSARRTDKQPQHF	NA	TRBV20-1	TRBJ1-5	NA
TGTGCCAGCAGCCCCATGACTAGCGGGGCCTTGAGGCCCCAGTACTTC	CASSPMTSGALRPQYF	TRBD2	TRBV3-1	TRBJ2-5	NA
TGTGCCAGCCGAAGCGGGAGCGTTCGTAGTGAGCAGTTCTTC	CASRSGSVRSEQFF	TRBD2	TRBV13	TRBJ2-1	many
TGTGCCAGCCTAGGGACTACGGCGACGGAGCAGTTCTTC	CASLGTTATEQFF	TRBD2	TRBV6-1	TRBJ2-1	few
TGTGCCAGCACCCAAATAGCGGGGCCTGATTCTAGCACAGATACGCAGTATTTT	CASTQIAGPDSSTDTQYF	TRBD2	TRBV7-8	TRBJ2-3	many
TGTGCCAGCAGCGAGAAACAGGGGAACACTGAAGCTTTCTTT	CASSEKQGNTEAFF	NA	TRBV13	TRBJ1-1	many
TGTGCCAGCAGCAACGGGGGTCAGGCGAACACCGGGGAGCTGTTTTTT	CASSNGGQANTGELFF	NA	TRBV5-6	TRBJ2-2	many
TGTGCCAGCAGTTTACAGGGGAGCCCGAACACTGAAGCTTTCTTT	CASSLQGSPNTEAFF	TRBD1	TRBV2	TRBJ1-1	many
TGTGCCAGCAGTTTCCCCGGGACAGGGGGCACAACTAATGAAAAACTGTTTTTT	CASSFPGTGGTTNEKLFF	TRBD1	TRBV27	TRBJ1-4	many
TGCGCCAGCAGCCCTATACCCGGGACAGGGATTGGGTCCTACGAGCAGTACTTC	CASSPIPGTGIGSYEQYF	TRBD1	TRBV5-1	TRBJ2-7	many
TGCGCCAGCAGCTTGTTTGGGGGGAGGAGTGAAAAACTGTTTTTT	CASSLFGGRSEKLFF	NA	TRBV5-1	TRBJ1-4	NA
TGCGCCAGCAGCTGGGGGATGAGCGGGAGAACAGATACGCAGTATTTT	CASSWGMSGRTDTQYF	TRBD2	TRBV5-1	TRBJ2-3	many
TGTGCCAGCAGCTTAAACGGCCCTTACAATGAGCAGTTCTTC	CASSLNGPYNEQFF	NA	TRBV11-1	TRBJ2-1	many
TGTGCCAGCAGCCTAGGAGGCTCGCAGTTCTTC	CASSLGGSQFF	NA	TRBV11-2	TRBJ2-1	NA
TGTGCCAGCAGCTTATCACCCTGGACAGATACGCAGTATTTT	CASSLSPWTDTQYF	NA	TRBV7-3	TRBJ2-3	many
TGTGCCAGCGGGTTTACTAACACCGGGGAGCTGTTTTTT	CASGFTNTGELFF	NA	TRBV2	TRBJ2-2	many
TGTGCCAGCAGCCCCGGCGGGGTCGGTAACTATGGCTACACCTTC	CASSPGGVGNYGYTF	NA	TRBV6-2/TRBV6-3	TRBJ1-2	NA
TGCAGTGCTAAACTTGGGACAGGGAGGTCGGAGACCCAGTACTTC	CSAKLGTGRSETQYF	TRBD1	TRBV20-1	TRBJ2-5	many
TGTGCCAGCAGGCAACAGGGTTACGAGCAGTACTTC	CASRQQGYEQYF	NA	TRBV6-1	TRBJ2-7	many
TGTGCCAGCAGCCACGGTTGGGCGAACACTGAAGCTTTCTTT	CASSHGWANTEAFF	NA	TRBV3-1	TRBJ1-1	many
TGCAGTGCTAACCCTCTCAGGGAGAACACCGGGGAGCTGTTTTTT	CSANPLRENTGELFF	NA	TRBV20-1	TRBJ2-2	many
TGCAGCGTTGGGACTAGCGGGAACTCCTACGAGCAGTACTTC	CSVGTSGNSYEQYF	TRBD2	TRBV29-1	TRBJ2-7	few
TGTGCCAGCAGCCCGCACCTTACTCTCCAAGGCGTCGATACGCAGTATTTT	CASSPHLTLQGVDTQYF	NA	TRBV7-9	TRBJ2-3	many